The 16 T cell receptor beta chains given below trace back to one sample, sequenced in a study of cytomegalovirus exposure and HLA in healthy donors. Primers included in the PCR were 60 Vbeta and 13 Jbeta primers. Method: immunoSEQ multiplex PCR; TCRdb's copy keeps in-frame clones and lacks some. The sample yields approximately 96,000 clones, less than 85% seen once. Specimen: PBMCs. These receptors came from a male donor in good health and CMV-seronegative.

The CDR3 loop is CASRTRTSGRLDGELFF. The CDR3 nucleotides read TGTGCCAGCCGAACTCGGACTAGCGGGAGATTAGACGGGGAGCTGTTTTTT. The rearrangement links TRBV5-4 to TRBJ2-2; 13 nucleotides agree with TRBD2. There are 17 residues in the CDR3. V lost 7 bases and J lost 7; bases outside the gene matches: 13. Germline CDR1 reads SGHNT; CDR2 reads YYREEE (reference sequence).

J is TRBJ2-5 and V is TRBV7-2; D is unresolved. Germline-derived CDR1 and CDR2 are SGHTA and FQGNSA. V was cut by 0 bases and J by 1 base, with 9 bases left in between. The CDR3 has 15 amino acids. CDR3 sequence reads: CASSLAQPSQETQYF. The CDR3 DNA reads as TGTGCCAGCAGCTTAGCTCAACCCAGCCAAGAGACCCAGTACTTC.

The chain uses TRBV9 and TRBJ2-7; 10 nucleotides line up with TRBD2. CDR3 length: 16 amino acids. The J segment lost 6 bases and the V segment lost 4 bases, leaving 13 bases of the junction unmatched. The V gene's germline CDR1 is SGDLS and CDR2 YYNGEE. This CDR3 is CASSPWGASGSSEQYF. The CDR3 coding sequence is TGTGCCAGCAGCCCCTGGGGGGCTAGCGGGAGTAGCGAGCAGTACTTC.

This rearrangement joins TRBV9 to TRBJ2-5, with D tentatively TRBD2 (6 bases). Germline V gives CDR1 SGDLS, CDR2 YYNGEE. The CDR3 sequence is 14 residues long. Trimming left V 3 bases short and J 5 bases short, with 14 bases between. For the CDR3, the DNA is TGTGCCAGCAGCGCGGACTACTGGGGGGAGACCCAGTACTTC. Protein product: CASSADYWGETQYF. The variable domain in full, completed from reference TRBV9 and TRBJ2-5, reads DSGVTQTPKHLITATGQRVTLRCSPRSGDLSVYWYQQSLDQGLQFLIQYYNGEERAKGNILERFSAQQFPDLHSELNLSSLELGDSALYFCASSADYWGETQYFGPGTRLLVL.

The table lists this clone with a count of one. The gene calls are TRBV19 and TRBJ1-5; the D gene is possibly TRBD1 (5 bases). Germline lookup yields CDR1 LNHDA and CDR2 SQIVND (reference sequence). CDR3 length: 14 residues. V lost 4 bases and J 7 bases, leaving 14 bases between the germline ends. In nucleotides, the CDR3 is TGTGCCAGTAGTACAAGGGGCGCGGACCAGCCCCAGCATTTT. Translation gives CASSTRGADQPQHF.

CDR3 loop: CASSQALAGVINEQYF. The CDR3 region has the DNA TGCGCCAGCAGCCAAGCACTGGCGGGAGTAATCAACGAGCAGTACTTC. The V gene is TRBV4-1, the J gene TRBJ2-7, with 7 bases lining up with TRBD2. Germline CDR1 reads MGHRA; CDR2 reads YSYEKL. The CDR3 totals 16 residues. V shed 1 base, J shed 5 bases, and the junction held 11 bases outside the gene matches.

The V and J genes are TRBV6-1 and TRBJ2-3, with 12 bases aligning to TRBD2. The germline gives CDR1 MNHNS, CDR2 SASEGT. The trim removed 7 bases at V and 3 bases at J, leaving 5 bases unmatched. The CDR3 is made up of 15 amino acids. This chain's CDR3 is CASNPSGRATDTQYF. CDR3 DNA sequence: TGTGCCAGCAACCCTAGCGGGAGGGCAACAGATACGCAGTATTTT.

This chain uses TRBV7-6 with TRBJ1-1; 8 nucleotides agree with TRBD1. The germline CDR1 and CDR2 sequences are SGHVS and FNYEAQ. This CDR3 is built from 14 residues. Germline trimming cut 6 bases from V and 1 base from J; bases unmatched to any gene: 4. CDR3 amino acids: CASSAGGANTEAFF. CDR3 sequence (DNA): TGTGCCAGCAGTGCAGGGGGCGCGAACACTGAAGCTTTCTTT.

The chain couples TRBV5-1 to TRBJ2-7, with 7 bases identical to TRBD2. CDR1 and CDR2 from the germline V gene are SGHRS and YFSETQ. V lost 0 bases, J lost 3 bases, and 6 bases stayed unmatched. The CDR3 spans 15 residues. The CDR3 bases are TGCGCCAGCAGCTTGGCCGGGGGGAGGGACTACGAGCAGTACTTC. This encodes CASSLAGGRDYEQYF.

A word on this clone: This sample includes further DNA sequences coding for the same CDR3. J is TRBJ2-6 and V is TRBV7-2; 9 positions match TRBD2. With V trimmed by 1 base and J by 2 bases, 6 bases remained unmatched. Germline V gene data show CDR1 as SGHTA and CDR2 as FQGNSA. The CDR3 length is 18 residues. CDR3 sequence: CASSLGLAGVAGANVLTF. The CDR3 bases are TGTGCCAGCAGCTTAGGGTTAGCGGGAGTGGCTGGGGCCAACGTCCTGACTTTC.

V gene TRBV6-5 combines with J gene TRBJ2-4, with D possibly matching TRBD1 (6 bases). The V end lost 10 bases, the J end lost 7 bases, and 14 bases lay between the germline ends. Germline V gives CDR1 MNHEY, CDR2 SVGAGI. This CDR3 region has 12 residues. The CDR3 DNA is TGTGCCACGCTGGACCAGGGGAACATTCAGTACTTC. This translates into CATLDQGNIQYF.

The CDR3 protein is CASSAPGLAGRGYEQYF. In nucleotides, the CDR3 is TGTGCCAGCAGTGCGCCGGGACTAGCGGGAAGGGGGTACGAGCAGTACTTC. The V gene is TRBV28, the J gene TRBJ2-7; the match to TRBD2 covers 13 bases. Germline V gene sequence: CDR1 MDHEN, CDR2 SYDVKM. The CDR3 is made up of 17 amino acids. The V and J ends lost 5 bases and 4 bases, in that order; junction bases with no gene match: 11. Combining the CDR3 with reference TRBV28 and TRBJ2-7 gives the whole variable domain DVKVTQSSRYLVKRTGEKVFLECVQDMDHENMFWYRQDPGLGLRLIYFSYDVKMKEKGDIPEGYSVSREKKERFSLILESASTNQTSMYLCASSAPGLAGRGYEQYFGPGTRLTVT.

The gene calls are TRBV11-2 and TRBJ1-6; 8 bases agree with TRBD1. The CDR3 is 15 residues long. Trimming cost V 5 bases and J 7 bases; bases outside gene matches: 7. Germline CDR1 and CDR2: SGHAT and FQNNGV. The CDR3: CASSRAQGENSPLHF. The CDR3 DNA sequence: TGTGCCAGCAGCCGTGCACAGGGGGAGAATTCACCCCTCCACTTT.

V gene TRBV7-2 combines with J gene TRBJ1-1; D is undetermined. V lost 5 bases, J lost 6 bases, and 13 bases lay in between. The germline V gene encodes CDR1 SGHTA and CDR2 FQGNSA. The CDR3 extends over 13 amino acids. The CDR3 DNA sequence: TGTGCCAGCAGCCTCCGGGGAGTAGCTGAAGCTTTCTTT. Protein sequence: CASSLRGVAEAFF.

The rearrangement joins TRBV4-1 to TRBJ2-1, with 8 bases fitting TRBD2. V lost 1 base and J lost 2; bases outside the gene matches: 10. Germline V gene data show CDR1 as MGHRA and CDR2 as YSYEKL. This CDR3 spans 18 amino acids. The CDR3 DNA follows: TGCGCCAGCAGCCAAGGGGTTAGCGGGAACCCCCCCTACAATGAGCAGTTCTTC. Translated: CASSQGVSGNPPYNEQFF.

V and J are TRBV27 and TRBJ2-7, with a possible D match to TRBD2 (7 bases). Germline loops: CDR1 MNHEY, CDR2 SMNVEV (reference sequence). V lost 4 bases to trimming and J lost 2 bases, with 15 bases between them. CDR3 size: 15 residues. CDR3 residues: CASSSPGRGTYEQYF. The CDR3 DNA sequence: TGTGCCAGCAGTTCCCCGGGGAGGGGGACCTACGAGCAGTACTTC.